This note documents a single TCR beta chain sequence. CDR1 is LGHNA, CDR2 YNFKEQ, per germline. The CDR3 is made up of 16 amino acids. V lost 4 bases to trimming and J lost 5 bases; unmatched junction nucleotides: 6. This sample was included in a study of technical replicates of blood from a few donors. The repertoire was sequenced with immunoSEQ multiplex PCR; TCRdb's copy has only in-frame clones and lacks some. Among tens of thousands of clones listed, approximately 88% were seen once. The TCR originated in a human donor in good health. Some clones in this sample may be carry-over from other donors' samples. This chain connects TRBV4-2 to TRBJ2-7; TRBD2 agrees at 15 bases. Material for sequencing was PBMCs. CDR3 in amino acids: CASSPGLAGGVDEQYF. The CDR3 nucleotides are TGTGCCAGCAGCCCCGGACTAGCGGGAGGGGTAGACGAGCAGTACTTC.